A selection of T cell receptor beta chains follows, all from one sample in a study of control samples from healthy donors and cancer patients. Assay: immunoSEQ multiplex PCR; the TCRdb copy retains only in-frame clones and omits some. The sample has some 110,000 clones, approximately 90% seen once. Material for sequencing was PBMCs. The origin of the receptors is a woman between 45 and 60 years old with colorectal cancer. Each CDR3 is given with its conserved first and last residue. The order of the fields is J gene, D gene, V gene, CDR3 DNA, CDR3 protein. D genes are given only for firm matches.

>TRBJ2-3|TRBD2|TRBV11-2
TGTGCCAGCAGCGTCACTAGCGGAACGGCGGGAGATACGCAGTATTTT
CASSVTSGTAGDTQYF
>TRBJ2-1|.|TRBV7-2
TGTGCCAGCAGCGCCCAAAACAATGAGCAGTTCTTC
CASSAQNNEQFF
>TRBJ2-7|TRBD2|TRBV5-1
TGCGCCAGCAGCGCGCTAGCGGGAGGGAGATACGAGCAGTACTTC
CASSALAGGRYEQYF
>TRBJ2-3|TRBD1|TRBV4-1
TGCGCCAGCAGCACCCGACAGGGGAGAAGCGATACGCAGTATTTT
CASSTRQGRSDTQYF
>TRBJ1-1|.|TRBV19
TGTGCCAGTACCCTCAAGGACAGATTGAACACTGAAGCTTTCTTT
CASTLKDRLNTEAFF
>TRBJ1-2|.|TRBV30
TGTGCCTGGAGTTCAGTTAGAGCTAACTATGGCTACACCTTC
CAWSSVRANYGYTF
>TRBJ2-3|.|TRBV9
TGTGCCAGCAGCGTAGGGGGAGTTGCGGATACGCAGTATTTT
CASSVGGVADTQYF
>TRBJ2-3|TRBD2|TRBV27
TGTGCCAGTCGTCCCATGCGGGAGGGCCTTGTCGCAGATACGCAGTATTTT
CASRPMREGLVADTQYF
>TRBJ1-1|.|TRBV10-3
TGTGCCATCAGAGACGGACGAACCACAGGCGGTGGGAACACTGAAGCTTTCTTT
CAIRDGRTTGGGNTEAFF
>TRBJ2-2|TRBD1|TRBV3-1/TRBV3-2
TGTGCCAGCAGCCGACAGGGGGCCGTGGAGCTGTTTTTT
CASSRQGAVELFF
>TRBJ1-2|.|TRBV2
TGTGCCAGCAGTGGAGACGGAATCTATGGCTACACCTTC
CASSGDGIYGYTF
>TRBJ1-1|.|TRBV9
TGTGCCAGCAGCAAACGACCGGGACCTCCGCCTCACACTGAAGCTTTCTTT
CASSKRPGPPPHTEAFF
>TRBJ1-1|.|TRBV6-4
TGTGCCAGCAGTGAATGGCCTAACACTGAAGCTTTCTTT
CASSEWPNTEAFF
>TRBJ2-3|.|TRBV6-1
TGTGCCAGCAGTGAAGCGCTTGGGCTATACACAGATACGCAGTATTTT
CASSEALGLYTDTQYF
>TRBJ2-2|TRBD2|TRBV9
TGTGCCAGCAGTCCCGACCCCGGGACTAGGGCCGGGGAGCTGTTTTTT
CASSPDPGTRAGELFF
>TRBJ2-5|TRBD1|TRBV3-1/TRBV3-2
TGTGCCAGCAGCTCGTCCGTGAGGGGGCTGGAGACCCAGTACTTC
CASSSSVRGLETQYF